Listed here are 5 T cell receptor beta chains from one sample, sequenced in a study of blood T cells in healthy people across ages. The use of a sample-barcoded 5' primer and a J-beta primer mix characterized a second PCR of roughly 7 to 11 cycles. Each CDR3 protein gets one entry after TCRdb re-called the 5' RACE reads with MiXCR. The sample consists of 1,500,000 or so distinct CDR3 sequences, about 45% of them appearing once. The sequencing input was blood. The receptor set was obtained from a woman aged 18-29 years in good health.

This clonotype has more than one count but fewer than ten. The V and J genes are TRBV7-9 and TRBJ1-2; 7 bases fit TRBD1. There are 15 residues in the CDR3. J lost 8 bases, V lost 5 bases, and 14 bases had no gene match. Germline assignment: CDR1 SEHNR and CDR2 FQNEAQ (reference sequence). The CDR3 DNA reads TGTGCCAGCAGCAACTCGACAGGGCCCCACGGGGGCTACACCTTC. Translation gives CASSNSTGPHGGYTF. Full variable domain (rest looked up from reference TRBV7-9 and TRBJ1-2): DTGVSQNPRHKITKRGQNVTFRCDPISEHNRLYWYRQTLGQGPEFLTYFQNEAQLEKSRLLSDRFSAERPKGSFSTLEIQRTEQGDSAMYLCASSNSTGPHGGYTFGSGTRLTVV.

This clonotype has a handful of counts. This sequence joins TRBV29-1 and TRBJ1-1, with 7 bases lining up with TRBD1. Germline V gene sequence: CDR1 SQVTM, CDR2 ANQGSEA. Unmatched junction bases numbered 8, after V lost 6 bases and J lost 7 bases. The CDR3 runs to 12 residues. The CDR3 DNA is TGCAGCGTCCTGGGGGACAGAGGTGAAGCTTTCTTT. It translates to CSVLGDRGEAFF. The variable domain in full, with the rest retrieved from reference TRBV29-1 and TRBJ1-1, is SAVISQKPSRDICQRGTSLTIQCQVDSQVTMMFWYRQQPGQSLTLIATANQGSEATYESGFVIDKFPISRPNLTFSTLTVSNMSPEDSSIYLCSVLGDRGEAFFGQGTRLTVV.

This chain links TRBV5-4 with TRBJ2-3; no reliable D call. Germline CDR1 and CDR2: SGHNT and YYREEE (reference sequence). V gave up 0 bases and J gave up 0 bases, with 11 bases separating them. The CDR3 is 16 residues long. CDR3 amino acids: CASSLGGLSSTDTQYF. DNA of the CDR3: TGTGCCAGCAGCTTGGGAGGTCTGTCTAGCACAGATACGCAGTATTTT. The full variable domain, rest sourced from reference TRBV5-4 and TRBJ2-3, is ETGVTQSPTHLIKTRGQQVTLRCSSQSGHNTVSWYQQALGQGPQFIFQYYREEENGRGNFPPRFSGLQFPNYSSELNVNALELDDSALYLCASSLGGLSSTDTQYFGPGTRLTVL.

The rearrangement links TRBV4-3 to TRBJ2-1, with D possibly being TRBD2 (5 bases). V was shortened by 3 bases and J by 6 bases, with 15 bases between the two germline ends. The V gene's germline CDR1 is LGHNA and CDR2 YSLEER. CDR3 length: 15 amino acids. The CDR3, as DNA: TGCGCCAGCAGCCAGGGTTACTCGAGGGTCAATGAGCAGTTCTTC. Protein product: CASSQGYSRVNEQFF.

In regard to this clonotype: Possible read error: a much larger clone is one base away. V usage is TRBV5-6 and J usage is TRBJ2-7; D is uncertain. The CDR3 contains 12 residues. CDR1 is SGHDT and CDR2 is YYEEEE in the germline V gene. CDR3 coding DNA: TGTGCCAGCAGCCCGGGCCACTACGGGCAGTACTTC. Translation: CASSPGHYGQYF.